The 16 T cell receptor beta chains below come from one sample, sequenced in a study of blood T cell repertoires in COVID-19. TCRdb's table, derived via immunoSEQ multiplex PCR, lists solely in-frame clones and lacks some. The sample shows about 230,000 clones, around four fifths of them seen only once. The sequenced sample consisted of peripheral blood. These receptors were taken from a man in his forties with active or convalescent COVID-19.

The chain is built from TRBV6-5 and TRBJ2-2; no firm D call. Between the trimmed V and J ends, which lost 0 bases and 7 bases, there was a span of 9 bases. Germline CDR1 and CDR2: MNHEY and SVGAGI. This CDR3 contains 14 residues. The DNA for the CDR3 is TGTGCCAGCAGTTACTCGGTAGTTTTCGGGGAGCTGTTTTTT. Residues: CASSYSVVFGELFF.

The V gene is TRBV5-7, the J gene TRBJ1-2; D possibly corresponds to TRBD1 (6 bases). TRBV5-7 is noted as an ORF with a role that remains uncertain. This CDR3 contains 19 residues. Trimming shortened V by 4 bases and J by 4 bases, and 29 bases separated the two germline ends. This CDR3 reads CASSPKVLRQARPLYGYTF. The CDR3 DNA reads TGTGCCAGCAGCCCTAAGGTACTTCGACAGGCAAGACCCCTCTATGGCTACACCTTC.

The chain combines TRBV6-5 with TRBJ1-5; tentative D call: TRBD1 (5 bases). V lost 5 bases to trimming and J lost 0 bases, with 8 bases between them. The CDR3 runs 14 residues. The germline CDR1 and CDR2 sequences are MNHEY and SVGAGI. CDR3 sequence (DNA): TGTGCCAGCAGTCCCAGGGATAGCAATCAGCCCCAGCATTTT. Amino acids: CASSPRDSNQPQHF.

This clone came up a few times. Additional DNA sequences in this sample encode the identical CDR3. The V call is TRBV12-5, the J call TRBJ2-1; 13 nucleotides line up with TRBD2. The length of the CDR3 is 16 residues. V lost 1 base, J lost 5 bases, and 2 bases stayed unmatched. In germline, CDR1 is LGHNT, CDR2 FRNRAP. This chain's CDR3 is CASGLGGTSGNNEQFF. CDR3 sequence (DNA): TGTGCTAGTGGTTTGGGGGGGACTAGCGGGAACAATGAGCAGTTCTTC.

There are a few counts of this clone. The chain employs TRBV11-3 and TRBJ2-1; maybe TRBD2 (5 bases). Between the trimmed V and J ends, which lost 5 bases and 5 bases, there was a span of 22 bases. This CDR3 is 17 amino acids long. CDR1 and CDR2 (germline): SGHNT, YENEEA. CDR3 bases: TGTGCCAGCAGCACCTCACCAATGGCGGGCCCTAACAATGAGCAGTTCTTC. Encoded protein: CASSTSPMAGPNNEQFF.

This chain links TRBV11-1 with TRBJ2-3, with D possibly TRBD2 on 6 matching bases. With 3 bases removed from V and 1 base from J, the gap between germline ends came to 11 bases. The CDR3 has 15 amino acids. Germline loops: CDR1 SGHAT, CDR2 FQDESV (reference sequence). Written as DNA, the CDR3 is TGTGCCAGCAGCTTCTCGGGAGATCGCACAGATACGCAGTATTTT. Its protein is CASSFSGDRTDTQYF.

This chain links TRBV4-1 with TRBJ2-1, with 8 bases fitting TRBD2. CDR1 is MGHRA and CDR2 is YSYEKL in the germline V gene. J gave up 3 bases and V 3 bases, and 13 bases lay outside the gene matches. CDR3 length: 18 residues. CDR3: CASSQRVEAGANYNEQFF. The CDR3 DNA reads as TGCGCCAGCAGCCAGAGGGTCGAAGCGGGAGCCAACTACAATGAGCAGTTCTTC.

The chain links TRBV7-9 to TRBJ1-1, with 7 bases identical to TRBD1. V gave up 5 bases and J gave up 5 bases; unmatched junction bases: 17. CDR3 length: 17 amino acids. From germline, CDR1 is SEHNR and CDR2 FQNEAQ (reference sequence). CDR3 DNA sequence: TGTGCCAGCAGCCCCACCCCCCGGACGGGCAGGGGGACTGAAGCTTTCTTT. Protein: CASSPTPRTGRGTEAFF.

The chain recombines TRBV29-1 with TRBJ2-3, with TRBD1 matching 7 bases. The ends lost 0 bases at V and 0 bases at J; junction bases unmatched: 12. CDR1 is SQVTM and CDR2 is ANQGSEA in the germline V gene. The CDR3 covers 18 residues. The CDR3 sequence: CSVEDHAAPGQSTDTQYF. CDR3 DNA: TGCAGCGTTGAAGATCACGCAGCCCCGGGACAGAGCACAGATACGCAGTATTTT.

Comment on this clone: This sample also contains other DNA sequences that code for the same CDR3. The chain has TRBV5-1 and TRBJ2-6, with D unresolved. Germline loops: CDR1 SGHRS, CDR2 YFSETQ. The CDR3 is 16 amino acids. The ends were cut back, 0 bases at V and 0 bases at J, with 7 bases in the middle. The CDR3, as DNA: TGCGCCAGCAGCTTGGGGCTCATCTCTGGGGCCAACGTCCTGACTTTC. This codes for CASSLGLISGANVLTF.

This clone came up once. Written as DNA, the CDR3 is TGTGCCAGCAGAAAGGGACTAGCGGGGGGACGCCAAGAGACCCAGTACTTC. Its protein product is CASRKGLAGGRQETQYF. This rearrangement joins TRBV27 to TRBJ2-5; 15 nucleotides align to TRBD2. Trimming cost V 6 bases and J 1 base; bases outside gene matches: 6. The CDR3 runs 17 residues. Germline CDR1 MNHEY, CDR2 SMNVEV (reference sequence).

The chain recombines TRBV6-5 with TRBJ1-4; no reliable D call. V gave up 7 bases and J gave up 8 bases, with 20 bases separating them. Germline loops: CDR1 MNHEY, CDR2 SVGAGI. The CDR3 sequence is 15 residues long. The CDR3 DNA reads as TGTGCCAGCACCTTGAGGCTGGGTGTTGGGGAAAAACTGTTTTTT. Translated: CASTLRLGVGEKLFF.

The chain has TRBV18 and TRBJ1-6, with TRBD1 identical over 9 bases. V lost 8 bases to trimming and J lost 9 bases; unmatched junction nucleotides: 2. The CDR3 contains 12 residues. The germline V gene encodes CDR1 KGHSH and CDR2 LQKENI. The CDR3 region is CASRDRVSPLHF. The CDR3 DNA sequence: TGTGCCAGCCGGGACAGGGTTTCACCCCTCCACTTT.

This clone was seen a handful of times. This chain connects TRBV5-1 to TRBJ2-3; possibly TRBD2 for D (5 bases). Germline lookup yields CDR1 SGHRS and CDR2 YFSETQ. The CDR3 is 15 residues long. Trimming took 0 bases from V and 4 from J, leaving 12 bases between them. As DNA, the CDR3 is TGCGCCAGCAGCTTGGGAGGGCAGGTGGCAGATACGCAGTATTTT. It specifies CASSLGGQVADTQYF. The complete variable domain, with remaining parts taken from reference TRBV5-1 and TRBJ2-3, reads KAGVTQTPRYLIKTRGQQVTLSCSPISGHRSVSWYQQTPGQGLQFLFEYFSETQRNKGNFPGRFSGRQFSNSRSEMNVSTLELGDSALYLCASSLGGQVADTQYFGPGTRLTVL.

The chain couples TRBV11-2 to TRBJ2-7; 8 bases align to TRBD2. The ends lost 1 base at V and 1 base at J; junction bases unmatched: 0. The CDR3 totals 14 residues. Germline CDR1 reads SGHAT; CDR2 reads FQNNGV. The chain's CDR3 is CASSLAGGSYEQYF. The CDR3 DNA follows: TGTGCCAGCAGCTTAGCGGGAGGGTCCTACGAGCAGTACTTC.

CDR3 loop: CASSRGLGTSEQETQYF. The CDR3, as DNA: TGTGCCAGCAGTCGGGGACTGGGGACTAGCGAACAAGAGACCCAGTACTTC. This sequence joins TRBV6-2 or TRBV6-3 and TRBJ2-5, with TRBD2 matching 10 bases. Germline-derived CDR1 and CDR2 are MNHEY and SVGEGT. This CDR3 is 17 amino acids long. After removal of 5 bases from V and 2 bases from J, the junction contained 11 bases not matched to a gene.